This T cell receptor beta chain was recorded in a study of naive and memory T cell subsets (TCRdb year 2017). About the study as a whole: The figure summarizing the skin biopsy and whole blood samples listed roughly ten blood donors, 7 tuberculin skin test biopsies and 3 saline control biopsies. PCR2 was typically performed as a SYBR Green qPCR that was stopped at a set threshold, although end-point PCR (roughly 6 cycles) could be used instead for low-input samples.

Study-wide findings and limitations: The potential sensitivity of the RNA-based method to TCR transcript changes with T cell activation and differentiation was acknowledged.

This clonotype is medium-sized (0.01 to 0.1%) in its sample. Its antigen has not been determined. No base quality information exists; no much larger clone differs at one position. For whole blood analysis, approximately 2.5 ml of peripheral blood was collected from healthy adult volunteers into Tempus tubes, and RNA was extracted following the manufacturer's instructions. The study reported a robust and sensitive protocol to amplify, sequence and analyze TCRs, based on 3' ligation of a UMI-containing oligonucleotide to TCR cDNA. Before reverse transcription, total RNA that had not been cell sorted was treated with RQ1 DNase, with a target input of about 1 to 1,100 ng. Libraries were prepared from skin biopsies and whole blood to test how robust the pipeline was in samples where T cells are a minority population. Library prep was done by 5' RACE. For the blood and skin samples, reverse transcription of TCR RNA was done with SuperScript IV along with alpha and beta constant region primers. Four rounds of PCR, run with the SP2 primer together with nested alpha and beta constant region primers, were used to amplify the ligated cDNA. T4 RNA ligase 1 was used to ligate an oligonucleotide containing the Illumina SP2 primer and a UMI to the 3' end of the cDNA. To prevent hairpin formation, the 12-nucleotide UMI was made up of two random hexamers with an eight-base spacer between them. From the second PCR onward, TCR alpha and beta chain libraries were processed separately, and dual indexing was applied for multiplexing. After pooling, the indexed libraries were analyzed by capillary electrophoresis and sequenced on either an Illumina MiSeq or NextSeq. PhiX DNA at about 4.5-8% was spiked into libraries to increase base diversity and improve cluster recognition. The authors processed their data as follows. Demultiplexor extracted UMIs from read 2, combined them with read 1 TCR sequence, and split reads by sample indices. Decombinator identified V and J genes and V-J junctions, assigning each TCR a five-part identifier including V and J deletions. Collapsinator used UMIs to correct sequencing errors and PCR amplification heterogeneity, producing a UMI-based abundance for each TCR. CDR3Translator turned identifiers into nucleotide sequence, translated the nucleotide sequence into amino acids, and pulled out CDR3 regions based on terminal motifs. Error-corrected counts of alpha and beta TCRs from blood and skin were compared after being normalized to the amount of input RNA. Starting from the raw public reads, TCRdb applied fastp trimming at Q25, assembled clones with MiXCR and retained in-frame beta chains. Rows with one shared CDR3 protein collapse into an entry with the most common genes and DNA. TCRdb's processing, not the authors' own work, is the source of the V and J calls. The sample contains about 25,000 distinct CDR3 sequences, roughly 23% of them found a single time. The ten largest clonotypes hold around 1.9% of the sample.

Trimming removed 7 bases from V and 2 bases from J; the gene matches leave 9 bases unexplained. CDR3 length: 15 amino acids, cysteine to phenylalanine. This entry keeps only the CDR3 DNA: 45 bases, framed from base 1. The germline V gene (reference sequence) provides CDR1 DFQATT and CDR2 SNEGSKA. This TCR derives from a female donor in good health. Rearrangement joined TRBV20-1 to TRBJ1-2; 11 of the junction bases match TRBD1. DNA sequence: TGCAGTGGTCGGACAGGGGGCATTTTCAACTATGGCTACACCTTC. Translation gives CSGRTGGIFNYGYTF.